The clone carrying this TCR beta chain was recorded a few times. Its antigen is still unknown. This specimen comes from a study of cytomegalovirus exposure and HLA in healthy donors. The PCR employed 60 Vbeta primers together with 13 Jbeta primers. Measured with immunoSEQ multiplex PCR; TCRdb has only the in-frame clones, and not every one. Of 95,000 to 120,000 clones in the sample, over 65% were seen once. General study findings and limits: With high specificity and sensitivity, the classifier reportedly diagnosed cytomegalovirus status. Researchers catalogued 160 or so TCR beta chains as cytomegalovirus-associated.

Germline V gives CDR1 GTSNPN, CDR2 SVGIG (reference sequence). The ends lost 5 bases at V and 0 bases at J; junction bases unmatched: 11. The CDR3 contains 17 residues. The material sequenced was PBMCs. The clonotype originates from a woman in her forties in good health and CMV-seropositive. This chain links TRBV30 with TRBJ1-4, with 8 bases identical to TRBD1. CDR3 nucleotide sequence: TGTGCCTGGTTAGGATCGACAGGGGATGCAACTAATGAAAAACTGTTTTTT. Translated, it gives CAWLGSTGDATNEKLFF.